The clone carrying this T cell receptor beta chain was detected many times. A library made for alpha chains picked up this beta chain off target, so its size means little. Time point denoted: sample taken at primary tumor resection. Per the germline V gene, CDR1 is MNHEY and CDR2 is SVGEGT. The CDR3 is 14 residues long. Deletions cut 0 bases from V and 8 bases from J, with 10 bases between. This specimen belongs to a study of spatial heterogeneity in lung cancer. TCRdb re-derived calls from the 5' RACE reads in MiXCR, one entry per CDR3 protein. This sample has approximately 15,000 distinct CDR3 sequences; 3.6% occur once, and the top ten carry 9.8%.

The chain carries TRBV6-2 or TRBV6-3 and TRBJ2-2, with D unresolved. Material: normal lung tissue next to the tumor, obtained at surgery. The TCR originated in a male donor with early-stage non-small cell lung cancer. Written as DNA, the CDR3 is TGTGCCAGCAGTTACTCACGCGGTCTAGGGGAGCTGTTTTTT. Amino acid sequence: CASSYSRGLGELFF.